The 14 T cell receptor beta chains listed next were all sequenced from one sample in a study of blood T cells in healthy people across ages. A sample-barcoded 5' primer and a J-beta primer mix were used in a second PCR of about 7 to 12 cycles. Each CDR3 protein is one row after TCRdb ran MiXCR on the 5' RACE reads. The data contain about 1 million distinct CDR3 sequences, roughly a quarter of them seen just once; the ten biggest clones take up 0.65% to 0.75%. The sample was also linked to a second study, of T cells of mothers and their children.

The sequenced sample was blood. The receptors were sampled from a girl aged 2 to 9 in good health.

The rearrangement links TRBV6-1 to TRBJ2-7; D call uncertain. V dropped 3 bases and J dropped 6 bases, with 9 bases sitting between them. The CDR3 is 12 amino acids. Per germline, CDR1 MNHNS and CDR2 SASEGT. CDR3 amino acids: CASSERWFEQYF. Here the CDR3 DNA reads TGTGCCAGCAGTGAGAGATGGTTCGAGCAGTACTTC.

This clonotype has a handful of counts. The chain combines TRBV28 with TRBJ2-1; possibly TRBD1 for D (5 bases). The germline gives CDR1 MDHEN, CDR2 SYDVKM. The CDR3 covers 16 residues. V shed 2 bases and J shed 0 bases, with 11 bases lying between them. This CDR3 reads CASSLVGPSSYNEQFF. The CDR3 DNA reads TGTGCCAGCAGTTTAGTGGGGCCGAGCTCCTACAATGAGCAGTTCTTC.

CDR3 sequence: CASSLTVGGLYNEQFF. The CDR3 bases are TGTGCCAGCAGTTTAACGGTGGGGGGGCTTTACAATGAGCAGTTCTTC. The chain links TRBV28 to TRBJ2-1; tentative D call: TRBD2 (7 bases). Trimming removed 2 bases from V and 4 bases from J, with 15 bases in between. Germline V CDR1 and CDR2: MDHEN, SYDVKM. The CDR3 length is 16 residues. The full variable domain, its missing parts supplied by reference TRBV28 and TRBJ2-1, is DVKVTQSSRYLVKRTGEKVFLECVQDMDHENMFWYRQDPGLGLRLIYFSYDVKMKEKGDIPEGYSVSREKKERFSLILESASTNQTSMYLCASSLTVGGLYNEQFFGPGTRLTVL.

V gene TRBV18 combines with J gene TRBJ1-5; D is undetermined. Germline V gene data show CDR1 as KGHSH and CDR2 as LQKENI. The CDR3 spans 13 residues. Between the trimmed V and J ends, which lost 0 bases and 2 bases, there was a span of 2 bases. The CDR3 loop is CASSPPGNQPQHF. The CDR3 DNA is TGTGCCAGCTCACCACCGGGCAATCAGCCCCAGCATTTT.

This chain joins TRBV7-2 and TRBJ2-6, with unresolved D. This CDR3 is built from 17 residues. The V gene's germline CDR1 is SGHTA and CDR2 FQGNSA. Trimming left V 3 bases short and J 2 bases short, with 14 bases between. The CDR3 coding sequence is TGTGCCAGCAGCTTGCAGCCCCTTCGGACTGGGGCCAACGTCCTGACTTTC. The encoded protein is CASSLQPLRTGANVLTF.

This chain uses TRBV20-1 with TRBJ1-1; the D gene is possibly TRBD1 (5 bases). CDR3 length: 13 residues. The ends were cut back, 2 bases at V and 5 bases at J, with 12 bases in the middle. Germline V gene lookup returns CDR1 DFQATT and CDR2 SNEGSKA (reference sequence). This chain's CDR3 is CSARSLRGTEAFF. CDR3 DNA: TGCAGTGCTAGATCACTACGGGGGACTGAAGCTTTCTTT.

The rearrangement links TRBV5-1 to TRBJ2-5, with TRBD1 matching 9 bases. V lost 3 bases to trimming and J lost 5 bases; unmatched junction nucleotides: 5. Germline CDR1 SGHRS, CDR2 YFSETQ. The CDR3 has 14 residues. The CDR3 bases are TGCGCCAGCAGCTGGACAGGGGTTGACGAGACCCAGTACTTC. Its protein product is CASSWTGVDETQYF. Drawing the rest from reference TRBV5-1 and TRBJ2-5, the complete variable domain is KAGVTQTPRYLIKTRGQQVTLSCSPISGHRSVSWYQQTPGQGLQFLFEYFSETQRNKGNFPGRFSGRQFSNSRSEMNVSTLELGDSALYLCASSWTGVDETQYFGPGTRLLVL.

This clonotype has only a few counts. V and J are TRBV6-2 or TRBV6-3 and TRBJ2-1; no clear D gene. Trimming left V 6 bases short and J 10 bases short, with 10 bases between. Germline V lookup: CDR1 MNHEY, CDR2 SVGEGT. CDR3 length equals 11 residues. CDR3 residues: CASSTTWEQFF. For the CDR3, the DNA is TGTGCCAGCAGCACCACGTGGGAGCAGTTCTTC.

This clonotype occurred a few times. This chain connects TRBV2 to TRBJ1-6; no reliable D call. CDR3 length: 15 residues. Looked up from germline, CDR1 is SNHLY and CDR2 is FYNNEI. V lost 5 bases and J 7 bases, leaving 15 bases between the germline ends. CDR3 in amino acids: CASSSGPGENSPLHF. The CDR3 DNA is TGTGCCAGCAGTTCTGGGCCCGGGGAGAATTCACCCCTCCACTTT.

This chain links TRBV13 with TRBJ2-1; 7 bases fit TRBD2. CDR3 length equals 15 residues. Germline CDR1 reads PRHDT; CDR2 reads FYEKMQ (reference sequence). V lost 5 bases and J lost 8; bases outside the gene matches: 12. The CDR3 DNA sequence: TGTGCCAGCAGCCAGAGACTAGCCCTTTCCTATGAGCAGTTCTTC. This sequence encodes CASSQRLALSYEQFF.

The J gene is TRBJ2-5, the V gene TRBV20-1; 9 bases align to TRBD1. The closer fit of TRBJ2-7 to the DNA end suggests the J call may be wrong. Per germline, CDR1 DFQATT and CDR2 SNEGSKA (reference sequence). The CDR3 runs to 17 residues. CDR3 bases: TGCAGTGCTCACCCAGGGCCGGGACAGGGTGTTTTGTACGAGCAGTACTTC. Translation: CSAHPGPGQGVLYEQYF.

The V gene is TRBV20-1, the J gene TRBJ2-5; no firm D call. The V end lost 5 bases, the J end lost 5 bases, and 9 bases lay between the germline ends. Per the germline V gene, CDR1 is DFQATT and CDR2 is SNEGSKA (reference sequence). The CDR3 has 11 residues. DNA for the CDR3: TGCAGTGCTTTCGTTGATGAGACCCAGTACTTC. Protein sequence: CSAFVDETQYF.

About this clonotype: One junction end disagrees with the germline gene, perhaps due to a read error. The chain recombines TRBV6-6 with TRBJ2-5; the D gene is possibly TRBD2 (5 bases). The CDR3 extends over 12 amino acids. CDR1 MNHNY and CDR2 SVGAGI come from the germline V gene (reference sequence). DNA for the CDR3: TGTGCCAGCTTTGCCGGGAAAGAGTCCCAGTACTTC. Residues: CASFAGKESQYF.

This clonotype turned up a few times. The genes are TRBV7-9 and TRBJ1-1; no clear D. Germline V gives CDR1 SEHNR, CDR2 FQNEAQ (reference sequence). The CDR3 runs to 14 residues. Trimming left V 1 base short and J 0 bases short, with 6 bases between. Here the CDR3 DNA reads TGTGCCAGCAGCTTAGTTCCTATGAACACTGAAGCTTTCTTT. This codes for CASSLVPMNTEAFF.